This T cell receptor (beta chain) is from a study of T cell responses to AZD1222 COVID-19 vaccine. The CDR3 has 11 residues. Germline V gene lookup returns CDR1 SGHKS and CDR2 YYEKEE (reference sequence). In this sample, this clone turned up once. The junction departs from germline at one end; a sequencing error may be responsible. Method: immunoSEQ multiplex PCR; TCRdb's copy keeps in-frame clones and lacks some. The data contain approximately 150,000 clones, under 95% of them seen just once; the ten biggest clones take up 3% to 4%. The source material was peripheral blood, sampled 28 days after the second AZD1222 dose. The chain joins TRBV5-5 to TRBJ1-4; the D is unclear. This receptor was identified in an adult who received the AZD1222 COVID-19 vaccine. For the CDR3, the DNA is TGTGCCAGCGGCTTGGGGGAAAAACTGTTTTTT. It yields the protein CASGLGEKLFF.